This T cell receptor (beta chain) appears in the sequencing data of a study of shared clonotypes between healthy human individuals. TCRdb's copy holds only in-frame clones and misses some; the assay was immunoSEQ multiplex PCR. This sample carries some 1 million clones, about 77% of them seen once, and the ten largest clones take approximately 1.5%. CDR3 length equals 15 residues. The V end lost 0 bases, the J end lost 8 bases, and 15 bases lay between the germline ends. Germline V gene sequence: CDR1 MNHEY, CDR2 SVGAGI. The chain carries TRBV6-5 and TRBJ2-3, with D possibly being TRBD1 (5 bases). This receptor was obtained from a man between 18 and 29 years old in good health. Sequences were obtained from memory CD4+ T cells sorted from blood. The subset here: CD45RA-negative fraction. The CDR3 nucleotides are TGTGCCAGCAGTTACTCAGGACGTGGGGCGAGTACGCAGTATTTT. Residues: CASSYSGRGASTQYF.